This is a list of T cell receptor beta chains from one sample in a study of glioma-infiltrating T cells. TCRdb used MiXCR to reprocess the multiplex PCR reads, holding one entry per CDR3 protein. The sample shows approximately 190,000 distinct CDR3 sequences, over 30% of them seen only once. The specimen sequenced was glioma tissue, nonneoplastic brain tissue, or PBMCs (not recorded which). Every receptor here comes from a human donor with low-grade glioma or glioblastoma, undergoing nonglioma brain surgery, or in good health (not recorded which). Each CDR3 is given with its conserved first and last residue. A D gene is named only where the DNA matches it firmly. The size entry is marked missing in some rows and otherwise reads once, few, many or a size class.

TGTGCCAGCAGTGGGGGACGGACAGGTTACCAAGAGACCCAGTACTTC	CASSGGRTGYQETQYF	TRBD1	TRBV28	many	TRBJ2-5
TGTGCCAGCAGTCTGTCCCCCAGGGGCCTTTTGATGAACACTGAAGCTTTCTTT	CASSLSPRGLLMNTEAFF	.	TRBV12-3/TRBV12-4	many	TRBJ1-1
TGTGCCAGCAGCTTATTTAGCGCCTACGAGCAGTACTTC	CASSLFSAYEQYF	.	TRBV7-6	many	TRBJ2-7
TGTGCCAGCAGTTATTCCCACAGGGGAGGAACAGATACCCAGTACTTC	CASSYSHRGGTDTQYF	.	TRBV6-2/TRBV6-3	.	TRBJ2-5
TGTGCCAGCAAAGGGGGGGGGTCCCCCTACGAGCAGTACTTC	CASKGGGSPYEQYF	.	TRBV27	many	TRBJ2-7
TGCAGTGCTAGGGAGATGGCGGGAGGGCCCCCCGAGCAGTACTTC	CSAREMAGGPPEQYF	TRBD2	TRBV20-1	many	TRBJ2-7
TGCGCCAGCAGCCAGAGGGGTGGGGGCGCGGGAACCGGGGAGCTGTTTTTT	CASSQRGGGAGTGELFF	.	TRBV4-1	few	TRBJ2-2
TGCAGCGTTGAACCGAGAAGGGGAGATTCACCCCTCCACTTT	CSVEPRRGDSPLHF	.	TRBV29-1	.	TRBJ1-6
TGTGCCAGCAGTTACTCGCCGGTCAGCGGGGCCGGGTATGAGCAGTACTTC	CASSYSPVSGAGYEQYF	TRBD2	TRBV6-2/TRBV6-3	.	TRBJ2-7
TGTGCCAGCAGCTTAGACGGACAGGGTATTATCGGGACCCAGTACTTC	CASSLDGQGIIGTQYF	TRBD1	TRBV11-2	many	TRBJ2-5
TGTGCCAGCAGCCAAGATCTGATCGCGAGCGGGACTACAGATACGCAGTATTTT	CASSQDLIASGTTDTQYF	TRBD2	TRBV4-2	many	TRBJ2-3
TGCAGTGCTACGGGGACGGCTCTCGGAAACACCATATATTTT	CSATGTALGNTIYF	.	TRBV20-1	.	TRBJ1-3
TGTGCCAGCAGCTTCCCAATAGCGGGAGACTCCTACAATGAGCAGTTCTTC	CASSFPIAGDSYNEQFF	TRBD2	TRBV28	.	TRBJ2-1
TGCAGCGTCTCGAGGGATGAGGGGGGCTACACCTTC	CSVSRDEGGYTF	.	TRBV29-1	many	TRBJ1-2
TGTGCCAGCAGCCTGGGACTAGCGGCCTCAAGCGAGCAGTACTTC	CASSLGLAASSEQYF	TRBD2	TRBV3-1	.	TRBJ2-7
TGTGCCAGCAGCTTCACGGACAGCCGAGAGCAGTTCTTC	CASSFTDSREQFF	.	TRBV11-3	few	TRBJ2-1
TGTGCCAGCAGCTCCCTGGGACTAGCGGGGGGCTACAATGAGCAGTTCTTC	CASSSLGLAGGYNEQFF	TRBD2	TRBV7-2	many	TRBJ2-1
TGTGCCAGCAGTGAGGGGACAGGGGGACAGCCCCAGCATTTT	CASSEGTGGQPQHF	TRBD1	TRBV2	many	TRBJ1-5
TGTGCCAGTAGTATAGGACTAGCGATAAGTTATGAGCAGTTCTTC	CASSIGLAISYEQFF	TRBD2	TRBV19	.	TRBJ2-1
TGTGCCAGCAGCCTACAGGAGAACACTGAAGCTTTCTTT	CASSLQENTEAFF	.	TRBV7-2	many	TRBJ1-1
TGTGCCATCACCTCAAGCGGGACCTACAATGAGCAGTTCTTC	CAITSSGTYNEQFF	TRBD2	TRBV10-3	many	TRBJ2-1
TGTGCCAGCAGCTCCGCAGGCCCACACTTCTCCTACAATGAGCAGTTCTTC	CASSSAGPHFSYNEQFF	.	TRBV7-2	.	TRBJ2-1
TGTGCCAGCAGCGTAATAGCCGTCGATGGCGAGCAGTACTTC	CASSVIAVDGEQYF	.	TRBV9	.	TRBJ2-7
TGTGCCAGCAGTTTCTCCCTAATGGGACTCCGCCAAGAGACCCAGTACTTC	CASSFSLMGLRQETQYF	.	TRBV28	.	TRBJ2-5
TGTGCCAGCAGCTTATCGAGTGTGCAGGTGTGGTTCTTC	CASSLSSVQVWFF	.	TRBV7-2	many	TRBJ2-1
TGCGCCAGCAGCTTGAACTGGAGGGGTAACTACGAGCAGTACTTC	CASSLNWRGNYEQYF	.	TRBV5-1	.	TRBJ2-7
TGTGCCAGCAGTTACTCAATGAGGGGGCAATCCTACGAGCAGTACTTC	CASSYSMRGQSYEQYF	TRBD1	TRBV6-2/TRBV6-3	many	TRBJ2-7
TGTGCCAGCAGTTTCCAGGGACCTTCAAGGGGTCTCTACGAGCAGTACTTC	CASSFQGPSRGLYEQYF	.	TRBV12-3/TRBV12-4	.	TRBJ2-7